This T cell receptor beta chain stems from a study of blood T cell repertoires in COVID-19 (dated by TCRdb to the early 2020s). At the level of the whole study: The collaborator samples originated in the United States, Italy and Spain and spanned the acute and convalescent phases of COVID-19. The material from the prospective study consisted of cDNA or gDNA derived from T cells, B-cell-depleted T cells, or PBMCs. Deeply sampled blood TCRbeta repertoires from subjects exposed to, actively infected with, or recovered from COVID-19 were included in the dataset. The repertoires were made available in a free public database intended to serve as a resource for research on the immune response to SARS-CoV-2. Samples were obtained from the ongoing ImmuneRACE study (first 160 participants) and from 950 to 1,500 subjects provided by 6 global collaborators. The sample metadata nearly always contained a de-identified subject ID, COVID-19 status, age in years and sex. Where available, HLA class I and class II types were taken from metadata supplied by the sample provider and were not determined by assay-based typing.

The immunoSEQ Assay, a bias-controlled multiplex PCR, was used to amplify TCRbeta CDR3 regions from genomic DNA. Per the source publication's procedure: Nucleated cell counts per sample were estimated from amplification of reference gene primers within the assay. To quantify the absolute abundance of each unique TCRbeta CDR3 rearrangement, sequence reads were collapsed and filtered. For each sample, productive Simpson clonality was calculated as the square root of Simpson's diversity index over productive rearrangements. TCRdb provides this immuneACCESS table in a form limited to in-frame rearrangements. Some clones are lacking; in checked studies, under half of them reflect an unresolved V gene, and why the rest are absent is not known. The V and J calls and clone size are taken from that table; D and trimming were inferred from the DNA. This sample comprises approximately 200,000 clones, 80% to 90% of them detected only once. Together, the top ten hold approximately 12% of the sample.

The CDR3 spans 13 residues, from the cysteine through the phenylalanine. Only the CDR3 DNA is retained, 39 bases long and in frame from the first base. Taken from the germline V gene, the CDR1 and CDR2 loops are KGHSH and LQKENI. The germline ends are 9 bases apart after V is trimmed by 3 bases and J by 3 bases. Study-wide findings and limitations: Clinical and demographic metadata were provided uncurated, with the amount varying by source and participant.

A word on this clone: Its antigen has not been determined. No base-level quality is on record; no much larger clone is a single base apart.

Participants in the prospective study were aged roughly 18 to 89 years, lived in under 30 United States geographic areas, and enrolled through a virtual design. To assign participants to cohorts, the prospective study relied on clinical history that participants themselves reported in a screening survey and a study questionnaire. Recovered participants in ImmuneRACE Cohort 3 were defined by two consecutive negative NP/OP PCR tests, clearance by a healthcare professional, or resolution of symptoms. Each participant in the prospective study had whole blood, serum and a nasopharyngeal or oropharyngeal swab collected by mobile phlebotomists. Additional blood draws and questionnaires over a roughly two-month period could optionally be provided by prospective study participants. Blood samples from the prospective study were shipped frozen or at room temperature prior to DNA extraction.

The V gene is TRBV18 and the J gene is TRBJ2-7; TRBD2 is a weak D gene call, 6 bases matching. Source material: PBMCs or T cells enriched from blood (not recorded which). The source is a man aged 40-49 years who had recovered from COVID-19. The DNA is as follows: TGTGCCAGCTCACCGCGCGGGGACTACGAGCAGTACTTC. It codes for CASSPRGDYEQYF.